This T cell receptor beta chain originates from a study of control samples from healthy donors and cancer patients. Using immunoSEQ multiplex PCR, the repertoire was profiled, and TCRdb retains in-frame clones only, with some absent. The top ten clones hold about an eighth of a sample with around 30,000 clones, roughly 91% of them seen once. The CDR3 sequence is 13 residues long. The V end lost 2 bases, the J end lost 10 bases, and 9 bases lay between the germline ends. From germline, CDR1 is ENHRY and CDR2 SYGVKD. This clone has just a few counts. Sequencing input: PBMCs. The TCR originated in a man aged 50 to 59 with lung cancer. V usage is TRBV10-3 and J usage is TRBJ1-6; a possible D gene is TRBD1 (5 bases). The CDR3 loop is CAISEEEGSPLHF. CDR3 DNA: TGTGCCATCAGTGAGGAAGAGGGGTCACCCCTCCACTTT.